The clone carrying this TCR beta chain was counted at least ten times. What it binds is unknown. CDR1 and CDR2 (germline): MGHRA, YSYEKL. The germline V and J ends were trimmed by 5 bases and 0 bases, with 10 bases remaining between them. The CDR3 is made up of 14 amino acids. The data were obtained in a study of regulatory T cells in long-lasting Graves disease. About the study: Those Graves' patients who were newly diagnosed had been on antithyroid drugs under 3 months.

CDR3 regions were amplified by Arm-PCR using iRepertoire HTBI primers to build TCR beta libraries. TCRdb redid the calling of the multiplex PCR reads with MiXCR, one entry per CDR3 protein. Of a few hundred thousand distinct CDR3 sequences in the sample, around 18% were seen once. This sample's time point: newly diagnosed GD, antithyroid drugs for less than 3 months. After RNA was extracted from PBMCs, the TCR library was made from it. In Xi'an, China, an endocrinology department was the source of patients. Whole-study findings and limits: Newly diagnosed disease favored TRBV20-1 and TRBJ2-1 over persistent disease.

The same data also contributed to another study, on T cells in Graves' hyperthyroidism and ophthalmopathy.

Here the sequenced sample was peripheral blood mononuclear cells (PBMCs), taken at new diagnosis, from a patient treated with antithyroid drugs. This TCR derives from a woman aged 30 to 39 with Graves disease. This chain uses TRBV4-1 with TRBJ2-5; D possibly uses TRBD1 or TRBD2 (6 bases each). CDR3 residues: CASSRGEHQETQYF. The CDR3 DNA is TGCGCCAGCAGCAGGGGGGAGCACCAAGAGACCCAGTACTTC.